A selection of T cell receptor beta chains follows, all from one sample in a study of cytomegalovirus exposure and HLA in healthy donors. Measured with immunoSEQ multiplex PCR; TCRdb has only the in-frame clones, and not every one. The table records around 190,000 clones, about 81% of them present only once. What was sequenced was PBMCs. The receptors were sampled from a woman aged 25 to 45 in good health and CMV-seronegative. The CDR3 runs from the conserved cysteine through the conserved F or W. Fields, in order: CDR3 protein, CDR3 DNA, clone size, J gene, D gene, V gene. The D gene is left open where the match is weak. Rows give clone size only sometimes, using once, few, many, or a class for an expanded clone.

CDR3: CASSREVPPGDTQYF
DNA: TGTGCCAGCAGTAGAGAGGTTCCTCCGGGAGATACGCAGTATTTT
size: -
J: TRBJ2-3
D: -
V: TRBV2

CDR3: CASEAGEVNEQYF
DNA: TGTGCCAGCGAAGCCGGTGAGGTGAACGAGCAGTACTTC
size: -
J: TRBJ2-7
D: -
V: TRBV2

CDR3: CASSPRHRQGLGTEAFF
DNA: TGTGCCAGCAGCCCAAGACATCGACAGGGGCTGGGGACTGAAGCTTTCTTT
size: -
J: TRBJ1-1
D: TRBD1
V: TRBV4-2

CDR3: CSVRGTGRGRDEQYF
DNA: TGCAGCGTCAGGGGGACAGGTAGAGGGAGGGACGAGCAGTACTTC
size: -
J: TRBJ2-7
D: -
V: TRBV29-1

CDR3: CASSSAGGPYEQYF
DNA: TGCGCCAGCAGCTCAGCGGGAGGGCCTTATGAGCAGTACTTC
size: once
J: TRBJ2-7
D: TRBD2
V: TRBV5-1

CDR3: CASSLTGLSYEQYF
DNA: TGTGCCAGCAGTTTGACAGGCCTCTCCTACGAGCAGTACTTC
size: -
J: TRBJ2-7
D: -
V: TRBV27

CDR3: CASTHHYTGGNTEAFF
DNA: TGTGCCAGCACCCATCATTATACAGGGGGGAACACTGAAGCTTTCTTT
size: -
J: TRBJ1-1
D: TRBD1
V: TRBV2

CDR3: CASTSPGVNYGYTF
DNA: TGTGCCAGCACCTCCCCAGGCGTTAACTATGGCTACACCTTC
size: -
J: TRBJ1-2
D: -
V: TRBV2

CDR3: CSVEGSPYEQYF
DNA: TGCAGCGTTGAGGGCAGCCCCTACGAGCAGTACTTC
size: -
J: TRBJ2-7
D: -
V: TRBV29-1

CDR3: CASSVDRGSEKLFF
DNA: TGTGCCAGCAGCGTAGACAGGGGGAGTGAAAAACTGTTTTTT
size: -
J: TRBJ1-4
D: TRBD1
V: TRBV9

CDR3: CASSPGMISNQPQHF
DNA: TGTGCCAGCAGTCCAGGGATGATTAGCAATCAGCCCCAGCATTTT
size: -
J: TRBJ1-5
D: -
V: TRBV6-1

CDR3: CASSLNAPGADTGELFF
DNA: TGTGCCAGCAGCTTAAACGCCCCTGGAGCGGACACCGGGGAGCTGTTTTTT
size: -
J: TRBJ2-2
D: -
V: TRBV7-3

CDR3: CASRGQGIQETQYF
DNA: TGTGCCAGTAGGGGCCAGGGGATTCAAGAGACCCAGTACTTC
size: -
J: TRBJ2-5
D: -
V: TRBV19

CDR3: CASSPRQGNYGYTF
DNA: TGCGCCAGCAGCCCGAGACAGGGTAACTATGGCTACACCTTC
size: -
J: TRBJ1-2
D: TRBD1
V: TRBV5-1

CDR3: CASSEKGAYTGELFF
DNA: TGTGCCAGCAGTGAAAAGGGGGCGTACACCGGGGAGCTGTTTTTT
size: -
J: TRBJ2-2
D: TRBD1
V: TRBV6-1

CDR3: CASSSQGSGVSYNEQFF
DNA: TGTGCCAGCAGCTCCCAAGGTTCCGGGGTCTCCTACAATGAGCAGTTCTTC
size: -
J: TRBJ2-1
D: -
V: TRBV7-3

CDR3: CAIGGTSNEKLFF
DNA: TGTGCCATCGGTGGCACTAGTAATGAAAAACTGTTTTTT
size: -
J: TRBJ1-4
D: -
V: TRBV10-3

CDR3: CASSYPSGANTEAFF
DNA: TGTGCCAGCAGTTACCCCTCAGGGGCCAACACTGAAGCTTTCTTT
size: -
J: TRBJ1-1
D: -
V: TRBV6-6

CDR3: CASKYGQGAYEQYF
DNA: TGTGCCAGCAAGTATGGACAGGGGGCCTACGAGCAATACTTC
size: once
J: TRBJ2-7
D: TRBD1
V: TRBV6-5

CDR3: CASSSDRGRVNEQFF
DNA: TGCGCCAGCAGCTCTGACAGGGGCCGGGTCAATGAGCAGTTCTTC
size: -
J: TRBJ2-1
D: TRBD1
V: TRBV5-1

CDR3: CASSLAQGVTDTQYF
DNA: TGTGCCAGCAGCTTAGCACAGGGAGTCACAGATACGCAGTATTTT
size: -
J: TRBJ2-3
D: -
V: TRBV5-4

CDR3: CASSQLRGLSYNEQFF
DNA: TGTGCCAGCAGCCAGTTGCGGGGCCTCTCCTACAATGAGCAGTTCTTC
size: -
J: TRBJ2-1
D: -
V: TRBV7-9

CDR3: CASSLSGGTYEQYF
DNA: TGTGCCAGCAGCTTAAGCGGGGGGACCTACGAGCAGTACTTC
size: -
J: TRBJ2-7
D: TRBD2
V: TRBV11-2

CDR3: CASALMGLTDNEQFF
DNA: TGTGCCAGCGCCCTAATGGGGCTCACCGACAATGAGCAGTTCTTC
size: -
J: TRBJ2-1
D: -
V: TRBV5-6

CDR3: CASSFEGPLGELFF
DNA: TGTGCCAGCAGTTTTGAGGGCCCCTTGGGGGAGCTGTTTTTT
size: -
J: TRBJ2-2
D: -
V: TRBV28